The source of this T cell receptor beta chain is a study of T-cell reconstitution after alpha-beta-depleted transplantation in children. The CDR3 extends over 15 amino acids. In germline, CDR1 is MDHEN, CDR2 SYDVKM. Trimming left V 6 bases short and J 9 bases short, with 24 bases between. Unique molecular identifiers were used to barcode this TCRbeta library. TCRdb analysed the PCR reads with MiXCR anew, one entry per CDR3 protein. The sample consists of about 610,000 distinct CDR3 sequences, about 10% of them appearing once. This clonotype was observed many times. The sample in question was PBMCs from the stem cell graft donor, obtained from the stem cell graft. V is TRBV28 and J is TRBJ2-7, with D perhaps TRBD2 (5 bases). The TCR was taken from a human donor who donated a stem cell graft to a child with acute myeloid leukemia. CDR3 DNA: TGTGCCAGCAGCCTCCAACGGACTCACATTCGGGGGCAGTACTTC. Protein sequence: CASSLQRTHIRGQYF.